These 10 T cell receptor beta chains originate from one sample sequenced in a study of T cell repertoires in cytomegalovirus infection. Each CDR3 protein gets one entry after TCRdb re-called the reads with MiXCR. The table has approximately 320,000 distinct CDR3 sequences, approximately 9.5% seen once. Material: PBMCs. The receptors come from a human donor in good health (CMV status not recorded). Some clones in this sample may be carry-over from other donors' samples.

This chain uses TRBV6-2 or TRBV6-3 with TRBJ2-7; TRBD2 aligns across 10 bases. The length of the CDR3 is 14 residues. The germline CDR1 and CDR2 sequences are MNHEY and SVGEGT. V shed 6 bases and J 0 bases; nucleotides not matched to a gene: 2. DNA of the CDR3: TGTGCCAGCAGAGGACTAGCGGTCTCCTACGAGCAGTACTTC. Protein product: CASRGLAVSYEQYF.

This clonotype has just a few counts. The V gene is TRBV12-3 or TRBV12-4, the J gene TRBJ1-3; TRBD1 might be the D (6 bases). The CDR3 sequence is 15 residues long. Trimming removed 8 bases from V and 0 bases from J, with 14 bases in between. The CDR3 is CASRGGLSSGNTIYF. CDR3 nucleotides: TGTGCCAGCCGCGGGGGCCTAAGCTCTGGAAACACCATATATTTT.

This clonotype was detected a few times. The chain joins TRBV4-1 to TRBJ1-1; TRBD1 aligns across 7 bases. The CDR3 sequence is 18 residues long. Trimming at V came to 0 bases and at J to 1 base, leaving 11 bases not matched to a gene. Germline V gene data show CDR1 as MGHRA and CDR2 as YSYEKL. The CDR3 region is CASSQDSREGARNTEAFF. CDR3 nucleotide sequence: TGCGCCAGCAGCCAAGACTCCCGTGAGGGGGCCCGGAACACTGAAGCTTTCTTT.

The chain uses TRBV12-3 or TRBV12-4 and TRBJ2-1, with a weak D call TRBD2 (6 bases). Trimming took off 7 bases at V and 4 bases at J, with 14 bases between the two ends. This CDR3 region has 14 residues. In DNA form, the CDR3 reads TGTGCCAGCAACCGGGCGGAGGGGTACAATGAGCAGTTCTTC. It specifies CASNRAEGYNEQFF.

This clonotype was observed a handful of times. The chain has TRBV5-4 and TRBJ2-5; TRBD2 agrees at 16 bases. CDR1 is SGHNT and CDR2 is YYREEE in the germline V gene (reference sequence). J was trimmed by 4 bases and V by 3 bases; bases with no gene match: 9. This CDR3 comprises 18 residues. DNA of the CDR3: TGTGCCAGCAGCTCCGGGACTAGCGGGAGGGCAGTTTCAGAGACCCAGTACTTC. This gives the protein CASSSGTSGRAVSETQYF.

This clonotype turned up a few times. J is TRBJ2-3 and V is TRBV20-1, with 7 bases identical to TRBD2. Germline CDR1 reads DFQATT; CDR2 reads SNEGSKA (reference sequence). This CDR3 is 15 amino acids long. V shed 2 bases, J shed 9 bases, and the junction held 14 bases outside the gene matches. The CDR3 loop reads CSARYGGGPGKTQYF. CDR3 DNA sequence: TGCAGTGCTAGATATGGGGGAGGGCCGGGGAAAACGCAGTATTTT.

This clonotype was seen at least ten times. The chain combines TRBV7-8 with TRBJ2-4, with 9 bases that match TRBD1. The V gene end was trimmed by 1 base and the J gene end by 3 bases; junction bases not matched to a gene: 4. The CDR3 spans 16 residues. Germline CDR1 reads SGHVS; CDR2 reads FQNEAQ. The CDR3 spells CASSLDTGGLKNIQYF. In DNA form, the CDR3 reads TGTGCCAGCAGCTTAGATACAGGGGGCCTCAAAAACATTCAGTACTTC.

This clonotype was seen many times. The chain is built from TRBV12-3 or TRBV12-4 and TRBJ1-2, with unresolved D. The CDR3 length is 13 residues. V was clipped by 1 base and J by 4 bases, with 7 bases between them. CDR3 DNA sequence: TGTGCCAGCAGTTTAGGCAAACTCTATGGCTACACCTTC. Protein sequence: CASSLGKLYGYTF.

This clonotype turned up a few times. The CDR3 loop reads CASSLPGTLNQPQHF. The CDR3 region has the DNA TGTGCCAGCAGTTTACCAGGGACCCTCAATCAGCCCCAGCATTTT. This chain uses TRBV28 with TRBJ1-5, with a weak D call TRBD1 (5 bases). V lost 2 bases and J 3 bases, leaving 11 bases between the germline ends. Germline CDR1 reads MDHEN; CDR2 reads SYDVKM. The length of the CDR3 is 15 residues.

This clonotype was observed many times. The J gene is TRBJ2-1, the V gene TRBV7-3; 11 bases line up with TRBD2. Germline CDR1 is SGHTA and CDR2 is FQGTGA. J gave up 5 bases and V 5 bases, and 8 bases lay outside the gene matches. The CDR3 totals 16 residues. This chain's CDR3 is CASSPRGTSGDNEQFF. Written as DNA, the CDR3 is TGTGCCAGCAGCCCCCGAGGGACTAGCGGCGACAATGAGCAGTTCTTC.